The clone carrying this T cell receptor beta chain was seen more than once but under ten times. Authors' methods: Reference gene primers were amplified, and this amplification served to estimate nucleated cell counts. TCRdb keeps only in-frame clones here, not all; method: immunoSEQ multiplex PCR. V, J and clone size were drawn from that table, and D and trimming were deduced from the DNA. The top ten hold about 9.1% of the sample, which has approximately 41,000 clones, around 90% seen once. The data are from a study of blood T cell repertoires in COVID-19. In the study overall: Collection of acute and convalescent COVID-19 samples took place in the United States, Italy and Spain. PBMCs, B-cell-depleted T cells, or T cells provided the cDNA or gDNA that made up the material.

The CDR3 is 12 amino acids. Trimming cost V 7 bases and J 4 bases, with 10 bases left between them. Germline CDR1 LNHNV, CDR2 YYDKDF (reference sequence). The sequence came from a woman of 80 years or more with active COVID-19. The chain links TRBV15 to TRBJ2-5, with D possibly matching TRBD1 (7 bases). The sequencing input was peripheral blood. The CDR3 DNA is TGTGCCACCAACAGGGGAGGAGAGACCCAGTACTTC. It is translated as CATNRGGETQYF.